The 19 T cell receptor beta chains in this list originate from one sample, sequenced in a study of sequential checkpoint blockade in melanoma. Clones were read by immunoSEQ multiplex PCR, and TCRdb kept only the in-frame ones, dropping some. Counted here are approximately 40,000 clones, 86% occurring once; the ten biggest clones make up about 12%. Treatment denoted: randomized to nivolumab then ipilimumab (arm A) or the reverse (arm B). The sequencing here drew on CD8+ T cells sorted from blood (inferred from file names), taken from a patient given nivolumab and ipilimumab in sequence. The receptors come from a human donor with melanoma.

This clone was found a few times. V usage is TRBV19 and J usage is TRBJ1-2; no firm D call. This CDR3 contains 13 residues. The V gene lost 6 bases and the J gene lost 3 bases, with 11 bases spanning the gap. CDR1 LNHDA and CDR2 SQIVND come from the germline V gene (reference sequence). CDR3 bases: TGTGCCAGTAGCTGGGCTTCGGACTATGGCTACACCTTC. It specifies CASSWASDYGYTF.

The V gene is TRBV9, the J gene TRBJ1-4; a weak D match, TRBD1 (6 bases). The CDR3 is made up of 18 amino acids. Deletions cut 4 bases from V and 0 bases from J, with 19 bases between. CDR1 SGDLS and CDR2 YYNGEE come from the germline V gene. The DNA of the CDR3 is TGTGCCAGCAGCCCACACGGAGGGGGGGATACAACTAATGAAAAACTGTTTTTT. Protein product: CASSPHGGGDTTNEKLFF.

V and J are TRBV7-9 and TRBJ2-7; TRBD2 might be the D (7 bases). This CDR3 has 15 amino acids. Germline CDR1 reads SEHNR; CDR2 reads FQNEAQ (reference sequence). V was shortened by 1 base and J by 4 bases, with 14 bases between the two germline ends. The CDR3 region is CASSLVSGGPYEQYF. Here the CDR3 DNA reads TGTGCCAGCAGCTTAGTATCCGGGGGGCCTTACGAGCAGTACTTC.

The chain carries TRBV4-3 and TRBJ2-7, with D possibly TRBD1 on 6 matching bases. CDR3 length: 16 amino acids. The V gene lost 1 base and the J gene lost 2 bases, with 15 bases spanning the gap. Germline lookup yields CDR1 LGHNA and CDR2 YSLEER. In nucleotides, the CDR3 is TGCGCCAGCAGCCAAGTAAGCGGCAGGGGAACCTACGAGCAGTACTTC. Translation gives CASSQVSGRGTYEQYF.

The chain uses TRBV9 and TRBJ2-3, with 7 bases fitting TRBD1. Trimming removed 4 bases from V and 0 bases from J; junction bases left unmatched: 17. Germline values: CDR1 SGDLS, CDR2 YYNGEE. The CDR3 contains 19 residues. The CDR3 loop reads CASSPLGTELLTSTDTQYF. In DNA form, the CDR3 reads TGTGCCAGCAGCCCCCTCGGGACAGAACTTTTAACTAGCACAGATACGCAGTATTTT.

J is TRBJ2-7 and V is TRBV29-1; TRBD1 matches at 10 bases. The length of the CDR3 is 15 residues. After removal of 3 bases from V and 6 bases from J, the junction contained 11 bases not matched to a gene. The germline V gene encodes CDR1 SQVTM and CDR2 ANQGSEA. In DNA form, the CDR3 reads TGCAGCGTTGATGTTGTCGGGACAGGGGCTAGCGAGCAGTACTTC. The encoded protein is CSVDVVGTGASEQYF.

DNA for the CDR3: TGCGCCAGCAGCCAAGGTGTCCAGACTTACCAAATGGTCGATGAGCAGTTCTTC. Protein: CASSQGVQTYQMVDEQFF. This chain uses TRBV4-1 with TRBJ2-1; no firm D call. CDR3 length equals 18 residues. Trimming took 1 base from V and 8 from J, leaving 24 bases between them. Germline V gene data show CDR1 as MGHRA and CDR2 as YSYEKL.

The chain uses TRBV14 and TRBJ2-3; weak D call: TRBD1 (6 bases). CDR1 and CDR2 (germline): SGHDN, FVKESK. This CDR3 spans 15 amino acids. V lost 4 bases and J 0 bases, leaving 11 bases between the germline ends. CDR3 amino acids: CASSLRTASTDTQYF. The CDR3 coding sequence is TGTGCCAGCAGCCTACGGACAGCAAGCACAGATACGCAGTATTTT.

The chain recombines TRBV15 with TRBJ2-1; the D gene is possibly TRBD2 (5 bases). CDR1 is LNHNV, CDR2 YYDKDF, per germline (reference sequence). The ends were cut back, 8 bases at V and 5 bases at J, with 10 bases in the middle. The CDR3 is 12 amino acids. The CDR3 region is CATARGNNEQFF. CDR3 sequence (DNA): TGTGCCACCGCGAGAGGGAACAATGAGCAGTTCTTC. The whole variable domain, filled in from reference TRBV15 and TRBJ2-1, reads DAMVIQNPRYQVTQFGKPVTLSCSQTLNHNVMYWYQQKSSQAPKLLFHYYDKDFNNEADTPDNFQSRRPNTSFCFLDIRSPGLGDTAMYLCATARGNNEQFFGPGTRLTVL.

The chain has TRBV28 and TRBJ2-7; tentative D call: TRBD2 (5 bases). This CDR3 contains 16 residues. The germline V gene encodes CDR1 MDHEN and CDR2 SYDVKM. Between the trimmed V and J ends, which lost 5 bases and 3 bases, there was a span of 20 bases. In DNA form, the CDR3 reads TGTGCCAGCAGTCCCCGCCTACGGGGAACCCACTACGAGCAGTACGTC. Translation gives CASSPRLRGTHYEQYV.

The rearrangement links TRBV19 to TRBJ2-3, with D possibly TRBD1 on 5 matching bases. Germline assignment: CDR1 LNHDA and CDR2 SQIVND (reference sequence). The CDR3 runs to 12 residues. The CDR3 sequence is CVTLTGTDTQYF. The CDR3 DNA reads as TGTGTCACTCTGACAGGCACAGATACGCAGTATTTT.

This sequence joins TRBV10-3 and TRBJ2-2; 8 positions match TRBD1. Germline V gene sequence: CDR1 ENHRY, CDR2 SYGVKD. The CDR3 loop spans 16 amino acids. V lost 6 bases, J lost 7 bases, and 13 bases stayed unmatched. The CDR3 nucleotides read TGTGCCATCAGCGTGTGGGACAGGTTGGATGGCGGGGAGCTGTTTTTT. Its translation is CAISVWDRLDGGELFF.

The rearrangement links TRBV19 to TRBJ2-7; 9 positions match TRBD2. The CDR3 extends over 15 amino acids. The V and J ends lost 3 bases and 1 base, in that order; junction bases with no gene match: 4. Germline V gene data show CDR1 as LNHDA and CDR2 as SQIVND (reference sequence). The CDR3 loop is CASSILSGSSYEQYF. The CDR3 DNA reads as TGTGCCAGTAGTATCCTTAGCGGGAGTTCCTACGAGCAGTACTTC. Supplemented by reference TRBV19 and TRBJ2-7, the full variable domain reads DGGITQSPKYLFRKEGQNVTLSCEQNLNHDAMYWYRQDPGQGLRLIYYSQIVNDFQKGDIAEGYSVSREKKESFPLTVTSAQKNPTAFYLCASSILSGSSYEQYFGPGTRLTVT.

This clone is a singleton in its sample. The rearrangement joins TRBV19 to TRBJ2-2; the match to TRBD2 covers 8 bases. Losses at the gene ends were 7 bases for V and 6 bases for J; bases not matched to a gene: 7. This CDR3 region has 14 residues. Germline-derived CDR1 and CDR2 are LNHDA and SQIVND (reference sequence). CDR3 nucleotide sequence: TGTGCCAGTACTTACAACGGGGGGGCCGGGGAGCTGTTTTTT. Translating it yields CASTYNGGAGELFF.

This chain joins TRBV6-4 and TRBJ2-2; 9 bases line up with TRBD1. This CDR3 has 15 amino acids. V was clipped by 5 bases and J by 3 bases; unmatched bases: 4. Germline lookup yields CDR1 MRHNA and CDR2 SNTAGT. The CDR3 DNA follows: TGTGCCAGCAGTTCGGGACAGGGCGACACCGGGGAGCTGTTTTTT. It codes for CASSSGQGDTGELFF.

This chain links TRBV27 with TRBJ2-5; D is unresolved. The assigned J gene may be wrong: the sequence end matches TRBJ2-7 better. The CDR3 runs to 16 residues. Germline values: CDR1 MNHEY, CDR2 SMNVEV (reference sequence). DNA for the CDR3: TGTGCCAGCAGTGCACAATCTCTAGTCAATTCCTACGAGCAGTACTTC. Protein: CASSAQSLVNSYEQYF.

About this clone: Additional DNA sequences in this sample encode the identical CDR3. The V call is TRBV28, the J call TRBJ1-5; 9 bases align to TRBD1. Germline V gene sequence: CDR1 MDHEN, CDR2 SYDVKM. This CDR3 has 14 residues. V lost 10 bases, J lost 6 bases, and 10 bases stayed unmatched. In DNA, the CDR3 is TGTGCCACTAGACAGGGGGGCTTGGGTCAGCCCCAGCATTTT. This codes for CATRQGGLGQPQHF. The full variable domain, rest sourced from reference TRBV28 and TRBJ1-5, is DVKVTQSSRYLVKRTGEKVFLECVQDMDHENMFWYRQDPGLGLRLIYFSYDVKMKEKGDIPEGYSVSREKKERFSLILESASTNQTSMYLCATRQGGLGQPQHFGDGTRLSIL.

A few counts support this clone. The rearrangement uses TRBV6-1 and TRBJ2-7; 11 bases agree with TRBD2. The CDR3 spans 15 residues. Germline trimming cut 1 base from V and 5 bases from J; bases unmatched to any gene: 4. Germline V gene sequence: CDR1 MNHNS, CDR2 SASEGT. The CDR3 nucleotides are TGTGCCAGCAGTGAAGTAGCGGGAGGGTTCAACGAGCAGTACGTC. This gives the protein CASSEVAGGFNEQYV.

The J gene is TRBJ2-3, the V gene TRBV28; no definite D call. With 3 bases removed from V and 1 base from J, the gap between germline ends came to 8 bases. Germline CDR1 reads MDHEN; CDR2 reads SYDVKM. This CDR3 has 14 residues. This chain's CDR3 is CASSFVAGTDTQYF. In DNA form, the CDR3 reads TGTGCCAGCAGTTTCGTGGCAGGCACAGATACGCAGTATTTT. Filled out from reference TRBV28 and TRBJ2-3, the complete variable domain reads DVKVTQSSRYLVKRTGEKVFLECVQDMDHENMFWYRQDPGLGLRLIYFSYDVKMKEKGDIPEGYSVSREKKERFSLILESASTNQTSMYLCASSFVAGTDTQYFGPGTRLTVL.